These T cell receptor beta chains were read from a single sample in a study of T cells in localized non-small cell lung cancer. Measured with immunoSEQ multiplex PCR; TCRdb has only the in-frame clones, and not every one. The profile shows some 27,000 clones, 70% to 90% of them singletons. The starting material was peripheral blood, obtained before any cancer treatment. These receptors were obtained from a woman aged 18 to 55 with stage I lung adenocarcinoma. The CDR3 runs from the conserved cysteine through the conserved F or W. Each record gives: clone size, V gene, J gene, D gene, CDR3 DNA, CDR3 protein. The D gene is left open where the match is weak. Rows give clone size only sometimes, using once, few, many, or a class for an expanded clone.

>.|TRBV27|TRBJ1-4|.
TGTGCCAGCAGTCTCGGAAATAATGAAAAACTGTTTTTT
CASSLGNNEKLFF
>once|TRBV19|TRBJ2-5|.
TGTGCCAGTAGTGAACGCCCCCGAGAGACCCAGTACTTC
CASSERPRETQYF
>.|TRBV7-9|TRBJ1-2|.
TGTGCCAGCAGCTTTCATCGGACCGAGGTATTCGGCGATGGCTACACCTTC
CASSFHRTEVFGDGYTF
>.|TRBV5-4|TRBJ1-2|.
TGTGCCAGCAGCTTTGGAAGGACAGAGCTCTATGGCTACACCTTC
CASSFGRTELYGYTF
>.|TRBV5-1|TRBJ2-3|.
TGCGCCAGCAGCTTGGTTAAGAGTAAAGATACGCAGTATTTT
CASSLVKSKDTQYF
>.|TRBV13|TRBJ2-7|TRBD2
TGTGCCAGCAGGATCAGCGGGAGAGGTAGCTACGAGCAGTACTTC
CASRISGRGSYEQYF
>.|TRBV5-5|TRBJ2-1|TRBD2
TGTGCCAGCAGCCGGGGACTAGCGGATGAGCAGTTCTTC
CASSRGLADEQFF
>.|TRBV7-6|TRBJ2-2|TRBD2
TGTGCCAGCACCCCGGGACTAGCGGGACCGAACACCGGGGAGCTGTTTTTT
CASTPGLAGPNTGELFF
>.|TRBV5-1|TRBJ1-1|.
TGCGCCAGCAGCCCCCGGGGCCTGAACACTGAAGCTTTCTTT
CASSPRGLNTEAFF
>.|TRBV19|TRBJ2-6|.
TGTGCCAGTAGTATAGCAGGCGCCGGGGCCAACGTCCTGACTTTC
CASSIAGAGANVLTF
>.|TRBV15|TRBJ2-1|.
TGTGCCACCACCAGCGGGTTATACAATGAGCAGTTCTTC
CATTSGLYNEQFF
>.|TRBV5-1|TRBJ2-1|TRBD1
TGCGCCAGCAGCTTTGGACAGGAATACAATGAGCAGTTCTTC
CASSFGQEYNEQFF
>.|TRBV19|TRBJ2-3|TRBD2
TGTGCCAGTAGTGCCTTAGCGGGAGCTATAACAGATACGCAGTATTTT
CASSALAGAITDTQYF
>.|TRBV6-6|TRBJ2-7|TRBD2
TGTGCCAGCACCCAATGGACTAGCAGCTACGAGCAGTACTTC
CASTQWTSSYEQYF
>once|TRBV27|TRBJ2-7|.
TGTGCCAGCAGTCTACTGACAGGTTCCTACGAGCAGTACTTC
CASSLLTGSYEQYF
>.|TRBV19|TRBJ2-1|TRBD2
TGTGCCAGTAGTTTCTCGACTAGCGGGGCATACAATGAGCAGTTCTTC
CASSFSTSGAYNEQFF
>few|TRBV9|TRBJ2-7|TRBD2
TGTGCCAGCAGCCCGGGGGGGATCGGTTACGAGCAGTACTTC
CASSPGGIGYEQYF
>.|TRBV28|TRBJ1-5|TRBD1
TGTGCCAGCAGTCTTCGGGACAGGGTCTTTCTATCCGGGAATCAGCCCCAGCATTTT
CASSLRDRVFLSGNQPQHF
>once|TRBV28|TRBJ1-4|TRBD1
TGTGCCAGCAGTTTCCCGACAGGGTCAAATGAAAAACTGTTTTTT
CASSFPTGSNEKLFF
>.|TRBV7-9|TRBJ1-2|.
TGTGCCAGCAGCTTAGAAACCAACCCTTATGGCTACACCTTC
CASSLETNPYGYTF